This T cell receptor beta chain was found in a study of OX40 agonist ivuxolimab in advanced cancers. Background on the study: Enrollees could have had prior anti-PD-1, anti-PD-L1 or anti-CTLA-4 therapy, which 40% to 45% had received. Study-wide findings and caveats: Low clonal expansion, among the lowest seen, marked partial responders at 0.1-3.0 mg/kg.

Anyone with autoimmune disease history or systemic immunosuppression was excluded. Of note for this clone: Its specificity is unknown.

Using immunoSEQ multiplex PCR, the repertoire was profiled, and TCRdb retains in-frame clones only, with some absent. The sample has tens of thousands of clones, just over 90% seen once; the top ten hold roughly 0.5%. The CDR3 covers 14 residues. With 2 bases removed from V and 4 bases from J, the gap between germline ends came to 11 bases. The germline CDR1 and CDR2 sequences are MNHEY and SMNVEV (reference sequence). The sequencing here drew on CD4+ or CD8+ T cells sorted from blood, taken in a trial of the OX40 agonist ivuxolimab. This chain links TRBV27 with TRBJ1-1; possibly TRBD1 for D (5 bases). This sequence was found in an adult with an advanced solid tumor such as melanoma, head and neck, liver or kidney cancer. CDR3 sequence reads: CASSLRGEGTEAFF. The CDR3 bases are TGTGCCAGCAGTTTACGAGGGGAAGGCACTGAAGCTTTCTTT.